This TCR beta chain was captured by sequencing in a study of T cells in Graves' hyperthyroidism and ophthalmopathy. Amplification of TCR beta CDR3 regions used RNA as the template. In the first-round RT-PCR of the TCR CDR3, the HTBI primer set was used. TCRdb ran MiXCR on the multiplex PCR reads and lists one entry per CDR3 protein. The sample has under 700,000 distinct CDR3 sequences, around 42% seen once. These patients, aged 18 to 65, had recently diagnosed hyperthyroidism lasting under 2 months. The CDR3 is 12 amino acids. Germline assignment: CDR1 LNHDA and CDR2 SQIVND (reference sequence). The germline V and J ends were trimmed by 8 bases and 4 bases, with 11 bases remaining between them.

The receptor was derived from a woman aged 18-30 years with Graves' hyperthyroidism. This chain joins TRBV19 and TRBJ1-2; tentative D call: TRBD1 (5 bases). The specimen sequenced was peripheral blood or thyroid tissue (not recorded which). The CDR3 spells CASQKDTYGYTF. CDR3 bases: TGTGCCAGTCAAAAGGACACCTATGGCTACACCTTC.